This TCR beta chain was documented in a study of Graves' ophthalmopathy and Graves' hyperthyroidism. TCR beta CDR3 amplification used RNA transcripts. Amplification began with first-round RT-PCR using HTBI primers, then second-round multiplex PCR was performed. TCRdb re-called the multiplex PCR reads with MiXCR, one entry per CDR3 protein. The table has hundreds of thousands of distinct CDR3 sequences, 35% to 50% seen once. The CDR3 totals 11 residues. The V end lost 11 bases, the J end lost 5 bases, and 12 bases lay between the germline ends. Germline V CDR1 and CDR2: WSHSY, SAAADI. About this clonotype: This may be a read error, as it is one base from a much larger clone.

The gene calls are TRBV10-2 and TRBJ2-5; D not resolved. This receptor was identified in an adult man with Graves' ophthalmopathy. The sequencing input was peripheral blood. Written as DNA, the CDR3 is TGCGCCGGCGAGGTGGCGGAGACCCAGTACTTC. Protein product: CAGEVAETQYF.